Below are 16 T cell receptor beta chains sequenced from a single sample in a study of metastatic and nonmetastatic thyroid tumors. MiXCR reprocessed the PCR reads for TCRdb. The sample lists tens of thousands of clones, less than 20% occurring once. No patient received treatment before thyroid surgery. Sequencing was done on a sample of tumor tissue. Source of these receptors: a female donor with papillary thyroid cancer or a benign thyroid nodule (not recorded which). Some clones in this sample may be carry-over from other donors' samples.

To note about this clone: A read error may explain this, as a much larger clone is one base away. This chain connects TRBV4-2 to TRBJ1-1; D is ambiguous. The V end was cut by 0 bases, the J end by 1 base, with 9 bases between. The length of the CDR3 is 15 residues. Looked up from germline, CDR1 is LGHNA and CDR2 is YNFKEQ. As DNA, the CDR3 is TGTGCCAGCAGCCAAGAGGTGTGTGGGAACACTGAAGCTTTCTTT. Its protein product is CASSQEVCGNTEAFF.

This clone was detected only a few times. The junction departs from the called germline gene at one end, perhaps through a read error. The DNA for the CDR3 is TGCAGTGCTATACCCGGGACGTCCGATAAATCACCCCTCCACTTT. It yields the protein CSAIPGTSDKSPLHF. The chain employs TRBV20-1 and TRBJ1-6, with D maybe TRBD1 (5 bases). The CDR3 has 15 amino acids. CDR1 and CDR2 from the germline V gene are DFQATT and SNEGSKA (reference sequence).

About this clone itself: This may come from a read error, since a much larger clone is one base off. The J gene is TRBJ2-3, the V gene TRBV6-4; D may be TRBD2 (6 bases). The CDR3 covers 16 residues. V shed 0 bases and J shed 3 bases, with 13 bases lying between them. Germline V gene data show CDR1 as MRHNA and CDR2 as SNTAGT. CDR3 region: CASSDSVGRGTDTQYF. CDR3 coding DNA: TGTGCCAGCAGTGACTCTGTCGGGAGAGGGACAGATACGCAGTATTTT.

The chain joins TRBV2 to TRBJ1-4, with 8 bases identical to TRBD1. V gave up 8 bases and J gave up 7 bases; unmatched junction bases: 12. The CDR3 is 15 amino acids. CDR1 SNHLY and CDR2 FYNNEI come from the germline V gene. The CDR3 DNA reads as TGTGCCAGCGGAAGAAACAGGGGGAACGGTGAAAAACTGTTTTTT. This gives the protein CASGRNRGNGEKLFF. The entire variable domain, with the rest obtained from reference TRBV2 and TRBJ1-4, is as follows: EPEVTQTPSHQVTQMGQEVILRCVPISNHLYFYWYRQILGQKVEFLVSFYNNEISEKSEIFDDQFSVERPDGSNFTLKIRSTKLEDSAMYFCASGRNRGNGEKLFFGSGTQLSVL.

The chain combines TRBV7-9 with TRBJ2-5, with 10 bases fitting TRBD2. Germline CDR1 SEHNR, CDR2 FQNEAQ (reference sequence). V was clipped by 2 bases and J by 0 bases; unmatched bases: 6. The CDR3 contains 17 residues. As DNA, the CDR3 is TGTGCCAGCAGCTTATCAGAGCGGGGGGGAAACCAAGAGACCCAGTACTTC. Protein sequence: CASSLSERGGNQETQYF.

In its sample, this clone was seen a few times. One base away lies a much larger clone, so this may be a sequencing read error. The V gene is TRBV30, the J gene TRBJ2-5; unclear D gene. Germline V lookup: CDR1 GTSNPN, CDR2 SVGIG (reference sequence). The V end lost 4 bases, the J end lost 8 bases, and 11 bases lay between the germline ends. The length of the CDR3 is 11 residues. The CDR3 bases are TGTGCCTGGAACGGCGTGAGCACCCAGTACTTC. Its protein product is CAWNGVSTQYF. The variable domain in full, with the rest retrieved from reference TRBV30 and TRBJ2-5, is SQTIHQWPATLVQPVGSPLSLECTVEGTSNPNLYWYRQAAGRGLQLLFYSVGIGQISSEVPQNLSASRPQDRQFILSSKKLLLSDSGFYLCAWNGVSTQYFGPGTRLLVL.

This clone was picked up many times. The V gene is TRBV28, the J gene TRBJ2-1, with D perhaps TRBD1 or TRBD2 (5 bases each). Germline assignment: CDR1 MDHEN and CDR2 SYDVKM. The CDR3 has 14 residues. V shed 7 bases and J shed 2 bases, with 12 bases lying between them. In DNA, the CDR3 is TGTGCCAGCAATCCCGGGACGGCCTACAATGAGCAGTTCTTC. This codes for CASNPGTAYNEQFF.

This clone was counted at least ten times. The V call is TRBV5-1, the J call TRBJ2-1, with D hard to call. The CDR3 length is 13 residues. CDR1 and CDR2 (germline): SGHRS, YFSETQ. The V and J ends lost 1 base and 5 bases respectively, with 7 bases between them. CDR3 in DNA: TGCGCCAGCAGCTTGTTTTTCCACAATGAGCAGTTCTTC. Protein: CASSLFFHNEQFF.

This clone was recorded only once. A much larger clonotype is one base distant, so this may be a read error. The same CDR3 arises from other DNA sequences in this sample as well. Here the CDR3 DNA reads TGCGCCAGCAGCTTGACGGGTAACACTGAAGCTTTCTTT. Translation gives CASSLTGNTEAFF. The chain links TRBV5-1 to TRBJ1-1; D gene uncertain. Germline V lookup: CDR1 SGHRS, CDR2 YFSETQ. CDR3 length: 13 amino acids. V was cut by 1 base and J by 2 bases, with 6 bases left in between.

This clone was recorded at least ten times. V gene TRBV7-2 combines with J gene TRBJ2-7; D remains ambiguous. V dropped 7 bases and J dropped 6 bases, with 19 bases sitting between them. The CDR3 loop spans 14 amino acids. Germline V lookup: CDR1 SGHTA, CDR2 FQGNSA. The CDR3 DNA follows: TGTGCCAGCACCAAGGTCGGGTGGGATTCCGAGCAGTACTTC. Translating gives CASTKVGWDSEQYF.

V is TRBV5-1 and J is TRBJ2-5; 8 positions agree with TRBD2. Germline CDR1 SGHRS, CDR2 YFSETQ. Trimming removed 4 bases from V and 5 bases from J; junction bases left unmatched: 10. The CDR3 runs 15 residues. CDR3 sequence (DNA): TGCGCCAGCAGCCTTAGCGGGATTTTAATGGAGACCCAGTACTTC. It codes for CASSLSGILMETQYF.

This clone has a count of ten or more. At one end, the junction sequence differs from germline, possibly due to a read error. This chain connects TRBV20-1 to TRBJ2-7, with 7 bases lining up with TRBD1. Germline values: CDR1 DFQATT, CDR2 SNEGSKA (reference sequence). CDR3 length: 10 amino acids. CDR3: CSALRQGLHF. CDR3 nucleotide sequence: TGCAGTGCTCTACGACAGGGCTTGCACTTC.

CDR3 coding DNA: TGTGCCAGCATCGGGTGTTATTCGGACAGCGAAACCAACGTCAAAGAGACCCAGTACTTC. Its translation: CASIGCYSDSETNVKETQYF. The J gene is TRBJ2-5, the V gene TRBV25-1; possibly TRBD1 for D (6 bases). The CDR3 runs to 20 residues. CDR1 is MGHDK, CDR2 SYGVNS, per germline. Trimming took 7 bases from V and 3 from J, leaving 33 bases between them.

The sample holds many counts of this clone. The CDR3 spells CASSQDSPLGKLFF. DNA for the CDR3: TGCGCCAGCAGCCAAGACAGTCCCTTAGGAAAACTGTTTTTT. The V and J genes are TRBV4-3 and TRBJ1-4, with no clear D. Germline V CDR1 and CDR2: LGHNA, YSLEER. There are 14 residues in the CDR3. Trimming stripped 0 bases from V and 10 bases from J, with 12 bases between.

This clone appeared many times. The same CDR3 can be traced to other DNA sequences in this sample. V and J are TRBV20-1 and TRBJ2-3; 9 nucleotides line up with TRBD2. Germline CDR1 and CDR2: DFQATT and SNEGSKA (reference sequence). Trimming took 5 bases from V and 4 from J; bases not matched to a gene: 13. This CDR3 is 16 amino acids long. The chain's CDR3 is CSAPERAGGSADTQYF. In DNA form, the CDR3 reads TGCAGTGCTCCAGAGAGAGCGGGAGGATCAGCAGATACGCAGTATTTT.

There are many counts of this clone. CDR3 residues: CSAELGTELAGGPNTQYF. CDR3 nucleotides: TGCAGTGCTGAACTTGGGACAGAACTAGCGGGAGGGCCAAATACGCAGTATTTT. J is TRBJ2-3 and V is TRBV20-1, with TRBD2 matching over 13 bases. Germline CDR1 DFQATT, CDR2 SNEGSKA (reference sequence). The J segment lost 7 bases and the V segment lost 5 bases, leaving 18 bases of the junction unmatched. This CDR3 is built from 18 residues.